The 9 T cell receptor beta chains given below trace back to one sample, sequenced in a study of cytomegalovirus exposure and HLA in healthy donors. The PCR contained 60 Vbeta and 13 Jbeta primers. Some clones are missing from TCRdb's copy, which holds only in-frame ones; the method was immunoSEQ multiplex PCR. The sample carries 150,000 or so clones, around 84% recorded once. Sequences were obtained from PBMCs. Source of these receptors: a middle-aged man in good health and CMV-seronegative.

V and J are TRBV12-5 and TRBJ2-2, with 10 positions matching TRBD1. Germline loops: CDR1 LGHNT, CDR2 FRNRAP. CDR3 length: 16 amino acids. V lost 3 bases, J lost 5 bases, and 6 bases stayed unmatched. The CDR3 nucleotides are TGTGCTAGTGGTTTCACGGGACAGGGGAAGACCGGGGAGCTGTTTTTT. It yields the protein CASGFTGQGKTGELFF.

This chain joins TRBV12-5 and TRBJ2-2, with TRBD1 matching over 8 bases. The CDR3 spans 15 residues. Germline V CDR1 and CDR2: LGHNT, FRNRAP. Trimming removed 7 bases from V and 1 base from J; junction bases left unmatched: 5. The CDR3 spells CASEKGQGNTGELFF. DNA of the CDR3: TGTGCTAGTGAAAAAGGACAGGGGAACACCGGGGAGCTGTTTTTT.

The chain has TRBV18 and TRBJ2-7, with 7 bases matching TRBD2. Germline CDR1 is KGHSH and CDR2 is LQKENI. This CDR3 contains 15 residues. V lost 4 bases and J lost 6; bases outside the gene matches: 12. CDR3 in DNA: TGTGCCAGCTCACTAGGAAGCGGGGTTAGTGCCGAGCAGTACTTC. Residues: CASSLGSGVSAEQYF.

V is TRBV9 and J is TRBJ2-2; D may be TRBD2 (6 bases). Trimming removed 2 bases from V and 3 bases from J, with 20 bases in between. Looked up from germline, CDR1 is SGDLS and CDR2 is YYNGEE. The CDR3 has 18 residues. The CDR3 loop reads CASSVRISAGSDTGELFF. The CDR3 region has the DNA TGTGCCAGCAGCGTCCGGATTTCGGCGGGGAGTGACACCGGGGAGCTGTTTTTT.

The gene calls are TRBV4-1 and TRBJ2-1; TRBD2 aligns across 8 bases. The germline gives CDR1 MGHRA, CDR2 YSYEKL. The CDR3 covers 15 residues. The V and J ends lost 0 bases and 4 bases, in that order; junction bases with no gene match: 2. The CDR3, as DNA: TGCGCCAGCAGCCAAGAAACTAGCGGATACAATGAGCAGTTCTTC. Encoded protein: CASSQETSGYNEQFF.

This sequence joins TRBV6-1 and TRBJ2-7, with 11 nucleotides matching TRBD1. The CDR3 loop spans 13 amino acids. CDR1 is MNHNS and CDR2 is SASEGT in the germline V gene. V lost 10 bases to trimming and J lost 5 bases; unmatched junction nucleotides: 7. The CDR3 DNA reads as TGTGCCACCAGGACAGGGGGCCGCGACGAGCAGTACTTC. As protein: CATRTGGRDEQYF.

This sequence joins TRBV5-4 and TRBJ2-2; 8 bases fit TRBD1. The CDR3 covers 16 residues. Germline assignment: CDR1 SGHNT and CDR2 YYREEE (reference sequence). After removal of 0 bases from V and 1 base from J, the junction contained 2 bases not matched to a gene. The CDR3 protein is CASSLGGTGNTGELFF. The CDR3 DNA reads as TGTGCCAGCAGCTTGGGTGGGACAGGGAACACCGGGGAGCTGTTTTTT.

The chain is built from TRBV29-1 and TRBJ2-5, with 12 bases that match TRBD2. This CDR3 region has 12 residues. Germline CDR1 is SQVTM and CDR2 is ANQGSEA. V shed 7 bases and J 5 bases; nucleotides not matched to a gene: 2. The CDR3 nucleotides read TGCAGCGGACTAGCGGGGGTCGAGACCCAGTACTTC. Translation: CSGLAGVETQYF.

The J gene is TRBJ2-1, the V gene TRBV7-3; 8 bases fit TRBD2. Losses at the gene ends were 5 bases for V and 5 bases for J; bases not matched to a gene: 8. CDR3 size: 15 residues. CDR1 SGHTA and CDR2 FQGTGA come from the germline V gene. CDR3 protein: CASSMGLGSNNEQFF. The CDR3 bases are TGTGCCAGCAGCATGGGACTAGGAAGTAACAATGAGCAGTTCTTC.